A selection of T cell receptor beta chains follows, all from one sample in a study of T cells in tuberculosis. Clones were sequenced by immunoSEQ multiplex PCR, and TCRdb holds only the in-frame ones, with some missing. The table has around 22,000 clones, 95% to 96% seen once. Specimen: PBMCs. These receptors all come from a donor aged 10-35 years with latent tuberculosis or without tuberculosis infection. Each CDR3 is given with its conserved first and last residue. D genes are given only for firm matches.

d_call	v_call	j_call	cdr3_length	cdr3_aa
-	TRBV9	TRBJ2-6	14	CASSVVAGANVLTF
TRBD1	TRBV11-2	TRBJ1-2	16	CASSLYGTAANYGYTF
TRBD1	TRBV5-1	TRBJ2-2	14	CASSLRTGTGELFF
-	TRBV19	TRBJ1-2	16	CASSPSGRGTDYGYTF
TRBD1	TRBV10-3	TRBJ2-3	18	CAIKLEDGDRGSTDTQYF
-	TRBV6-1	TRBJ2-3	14	CASIRIASTDTQYF
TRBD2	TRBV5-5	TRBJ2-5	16	CASSLVVAGAGETQYF
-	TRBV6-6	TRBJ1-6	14	CASSYSIFRGALHF
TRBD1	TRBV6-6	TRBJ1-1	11	CASSSGGRAFF
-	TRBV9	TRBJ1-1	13	CASSLGGNREAFF
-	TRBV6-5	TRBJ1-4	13	CATKTGSREKLFF
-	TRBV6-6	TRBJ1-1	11	CAGGENTEAFF
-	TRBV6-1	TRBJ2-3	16	CASSEVWSQLTDTQYF
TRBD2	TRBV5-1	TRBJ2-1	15	CASSHSGGLNNEQFF
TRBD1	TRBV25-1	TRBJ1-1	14	CASSPRDSGTEAFF
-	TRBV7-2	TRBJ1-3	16	CASSLVAGPTGNTIYF
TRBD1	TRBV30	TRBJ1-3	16	CAWSVPTGGPGNTIYF
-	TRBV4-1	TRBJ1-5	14	CASSQGSGNQPQHF
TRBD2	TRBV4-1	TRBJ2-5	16	CASSQDHTSGGETQYF
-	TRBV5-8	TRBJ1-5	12	CASSLEPGPQHF
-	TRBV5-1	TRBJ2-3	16	CASSLSPSGTADTQYF
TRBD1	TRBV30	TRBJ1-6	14	CAWSVRTGDSPLHF
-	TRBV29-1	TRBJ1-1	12	CSVVYRNTEAFF
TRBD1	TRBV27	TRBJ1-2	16	CASSPRQGATLYGYTF
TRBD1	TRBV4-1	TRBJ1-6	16	CASSHRGQGVDSPLHF
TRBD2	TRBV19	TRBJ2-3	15	CASSIGASGPDTQYF
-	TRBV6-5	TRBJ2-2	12	CASSYGSGELFF
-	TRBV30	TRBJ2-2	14	CAWSEDINTGELFF
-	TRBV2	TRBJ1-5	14	CASSGSGNNQPQHF
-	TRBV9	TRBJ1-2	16	CASSERDSPVFYGYTF
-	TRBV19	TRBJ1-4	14	CASSMTGPNEKLFF